This T cell receptor (beta chain) was profiled in a study of PD-1 blockade in classical Hodgkin lymphoma. The time point is: cycle 4 day 1 (C4D1), after around six weeks of nivolumab. Patients all relapsed after autologous stem cell transplantation, and there was variation in brentuximab vedotin exposure. Magnetic negative selection was used to purify CD4+ T cells from thawed PBMCs. Sequencing used immunoSEQ multiplex PCR; TCRdb keeps in-frame clones, though not all of them. The profile covers 25,000 to 35,000 clones, with 70% to 80% appearing a single time and around 0.6% taken by the ten largest. Between the trimmed V and J ends, which lost 0 bases and 1 base, there was a span of 11 bases. The germline gives CDR1 LNHNV, CDR2 YYDKDF (reference sequence). The CDR3 is made up of 16 amino acids.

Sequenced material: CD4+ T cells from blood, taken before the fourth cycle of nivolumab. The chain is built from TRBV15 and TRBJ2-3; D is perhaps TRBD2 (6 bases). This clonotype originated in a human donor with classical Hodgkin lymphoma. This chain's CDR3 is CATSRDIGGGTDTQYF. CDR3 bases: TGTGCCACCAGCAGAGATATTGGCGGGGGCACAGATACGCAGTATTTT. The full variable domain, in which reference TRBV15 and TRBJ2-3 provide the parts outside the CDR3, is DAMVIQNPRYQVTQFGKPVTLSCSQTLNHNVMYWYQQKSSQAPKLLFHYYDKDFNNEADTPDNFQSRRPNTSFCFLDIRSPGLGDTAMYLCATSRDIGGGTDTQYFGPGTRLTVL.